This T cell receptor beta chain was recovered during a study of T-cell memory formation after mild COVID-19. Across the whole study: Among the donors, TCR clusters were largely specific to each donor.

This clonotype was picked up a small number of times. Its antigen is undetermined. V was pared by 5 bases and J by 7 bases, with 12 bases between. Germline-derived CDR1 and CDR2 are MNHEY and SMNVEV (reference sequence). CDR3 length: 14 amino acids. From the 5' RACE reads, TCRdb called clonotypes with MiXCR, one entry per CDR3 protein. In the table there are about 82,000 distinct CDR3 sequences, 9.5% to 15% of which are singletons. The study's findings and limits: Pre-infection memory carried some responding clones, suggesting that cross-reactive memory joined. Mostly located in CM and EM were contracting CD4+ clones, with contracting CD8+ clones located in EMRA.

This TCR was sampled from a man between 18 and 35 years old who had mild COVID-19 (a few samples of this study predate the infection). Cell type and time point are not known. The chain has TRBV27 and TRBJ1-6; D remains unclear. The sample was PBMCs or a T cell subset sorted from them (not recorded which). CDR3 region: CASSSGSANSPLHF. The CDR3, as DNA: TGTGCCAGCAGTAGTGGGTCCGCAAATTCACCCCTCCACTTT.